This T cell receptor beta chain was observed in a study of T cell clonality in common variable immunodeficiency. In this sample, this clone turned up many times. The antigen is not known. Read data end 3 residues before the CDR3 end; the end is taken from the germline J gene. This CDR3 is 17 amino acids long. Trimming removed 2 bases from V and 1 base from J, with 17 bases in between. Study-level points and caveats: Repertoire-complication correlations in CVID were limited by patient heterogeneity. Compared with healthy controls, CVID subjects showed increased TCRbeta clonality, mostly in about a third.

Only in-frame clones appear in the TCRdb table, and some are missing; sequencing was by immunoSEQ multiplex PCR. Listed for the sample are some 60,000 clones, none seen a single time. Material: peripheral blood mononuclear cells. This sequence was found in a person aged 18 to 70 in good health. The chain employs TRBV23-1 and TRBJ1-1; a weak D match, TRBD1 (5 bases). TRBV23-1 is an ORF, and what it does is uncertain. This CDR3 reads CASSQRPGQDGNTEAFF. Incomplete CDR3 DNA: TGCGCCAGCAGTCAAAGACCAGGGCAGGATGGGAACACTGAA.